A single sample gave rise to the 31 T cell receptor beta chains below, sequenced in a study of beta chain features in type 1 diabetes. Every bit of the isolated RNA underwent reverse transcription, so sequencing read expressed TCRB transcripts. Assay used: immunoSEQ multiplex PCR; TCRdb lists only in-frame clones, some missing. Here the sample spans around 140,000 clones, roughly a tenth being singletons. Material: naive CD4+ T cells from blood. Receptor source: a man between 18 and 29 years old in good health.

In its sample, this clone was seen many times. The rearrangement uses TRBV11-2 and TRBJ2-7, with TRBD1 as a possible D gene (5 bases). Germline V lookup: CDR1 SGHAT, CDR2 FQNNGV. V lost 4 bases and J 6 bases, leaving 16 bases between the germline ends. This CDR3 contains 14 residues. The CDR3 coding sequence is TGTGCCAGCAGCTCAACCGCAGGGCCTAGCGAGCAGTACTTC. Translated: CASSSTAGPSEQYF.

V is TRBV5-4 and J is TRBJ1-1, with D possibly being TRBD1 (5 bases). The CDR3 has 13 amino acids. V was clipped by 10 bases and J by 1 base, with 14 bases between them. Per the germline V gene, CDR1 is SGHNT and CDR2 is YYREEE (reference sequence). As DNA, the CDR3 is TGTGCCGCGCAGGGTGAATGGAACACTGAAGCTTTCTTT. Amino acid sequence: CAAQGEWNTEAFF.

The rearrangement links TRBV7-9 to TRBJ2-7, with 10 bases that match TRBD1. The V gene end was trimmed by 5 bases and the J gene end by 5 bases; junction bases not matched to a gene: 6. The CDR3 is 14 amino acids. CDR1 is SEHNR and CDR2 is FQNEAQ in the germline V gene (reference sequence). CDR3 sequence (DNA): TGTGCCAGCAGCGCGGGACAGGGGTTCGACGAGCAGTACTTC. Translation gives CASSAGQGFDEQYF.

This clone was detected only a few times. The DNA of the CDR3 is TGTGCCAGCAGTTCGGGATCCTCCTACGAGCAGTACTTC. Encoded protein: CASSSGSSYEQYF. The rearrangement uses TRBV28 and TRBJ2-7; D perhaps matches TRBD2 (5 bases). CDR1 is MDHEN, CDR2 SYDVKM, per germline. The V end was cut by 4 bases, the J end by 0 bases, with 7 bases between. The CDR3 has 13 residues.

V and J are TRBV27 and TRBJ2-5; D not resolved. The CDR3 contains 14 residues. Germline assignment: CDR1 MNHEY and CDR2 SMNVEV (reference sequence). The V end lost 5 bases, the J end lost 7 bases, and 17 bases lay between the germline ends. The DNA for the CDR3 is TGTGCCAGCAGTCATGCCGACTTGCCTGGGACCCAGTACTTC. This sequence encodes CASSHADLPGTQYF.

J is TRBJ2-6 and V is TRBV6-5, with D tentatively TRBD2 (5 bases). In germline, CDR1 is MNHEY, CDR2 SVGAGI. The CDR3 has 14 amino acids. The V end lost 7 bases, the J end lost 1 base, and 8 bases lay between the germline ends. CDR3 protein: CASTRGSGANVLTF. The CDR3 DNA sequence: TGTGCCAGCACCCGGGGATCTGGGGCCAACGTCCTGACTTTC.

The chain has TRBV11-1 and TRBJ1-4, with D unclear. The CDR3 sequence is 16 residues long. Trimming pared 5 bases from V and 2 bases from J, leaving 15 bases between. Per the germline V gene, CDR1 is SGHAT and CDR2 is FQDESV (reference sequence). CDR3 in amino acids: CASSRGEPGTNEKLFF. The DNA for the CDR3 is TGTGCCAGCAGCCGCGGGGAGCCGGGGACTAATGAAAAACTGTTTTTT.

This clone was detected a few times. The rearrangement links TRBV4-3 to TRBJ1-2; TRBD1 matches at 7 bases. Per the germline V gene, CDR1 is LGHNA and CDR2 is YSLEER. This CDR3 comprises 14 residues. J lost 4 bases, V lost 2 bases, and 4 bases had no gene match. Here the CDR3 reads CASSQTGTAYGYTF. CDR3 bases: TGCGCCAGCAGCCAAACCGGGACAGCCTATGGCTACACCTTC.

The chain uses TRBV25-1 and TRBJ1-2, with 8 positions matching TRBD1. V dropped 2 bases and J dropped 5; count of bases not matched to a gene: 1. From germline, CDR1 is MGHDK and CDR2 SYGVNS. This CDR3 is built from 13 residues. The CDR3 DNA reads TGTGCCAGCAGTGAACAGGGGGCGTATGGCTACACCTTC. Its protein is CASSEQGAYGYTF.

This clone turned up a few times. The chain couples TRBV29-1 to TRBJ2-3, with 12 bases matching TRBD2. Unmatched junction bases numbered 9, after V lost 7 bases and J lost 7 bases. The germline V gene has CDR1 SQVTM and CDR2 ANQGSEA. The CDR3 has 14 amino acids. Here the CDR3 DNA reads TGCAGCGCTGGAGAGACTAGCGGGGGTAATACGCAGTATTTT. This gives the protein CSAGETSGGNTQYF.

The chain couples TRBV9 to TRBJ1-2, with 9 bases aligning to TRBD1. Trimming removed 0 bases from V and 8 bases from J; junction bases left unmatched: 11. The CDR3 has 16 residues. CDR1 and CDR2 (germline): SGDLS, YYNGEE. For the CDR3, the DNA is TGTGCCAGCAGCGTAGGGGCTCAACAGGGGGCAGGAGGCTACACCTTC. It is translated as CASSVGAQQGAGGYTF.

The sample holds many counts of this clone. The genes are TRBV14 and TRBJ1-2; a possible D gene is TRBD1 (6 bases). The CDR3 totals 14 residues. The germline CDR1 and CDR2 sequences are SGHDN and FVKESK. Trimming stripped 4 bases from V and 0 bases from J, with 9 bases between. The DNA for the CDR3 is TGTGCCAGCAGCCCGACAGGTCCTAACTATGGCTACACCTTC. Translating it yields CASSPTGPNYGYTF.

The V and J genes are TRBV9 and TRBJ1-2; 9 bases are shared with TRBD1. Germline CDR1 SGDLS, CDR2 YYNGEE. J gave up 2 bases and V 4 bases, and 9 bases lay outside the gene matches. CDR3 length: 16 amino acids. The CDR3 here is CASSSIGGTGNYGYTF. CDR3 bases: TGTGCCAGCAGCTCAATTGGAGGGACAGGGAACTATGGCTACACCTTC.

The rearrangement uses TRBV5-1 and TRBJ2-3, with D tentatively TRBD2 (6 bases). The CDR3 spans 15 residues. The V gene's germline CDR1 is SGHRS and CDR2 YFSETQ. The V end was cut by 3 bases, the J end by 3 bases, with 14 bases between. The CDR3 reads CASSSDGGLTDTQYF. The CDR3 region has the DNA TGCGCCAGCAGCTCCGACGGAGGGTTAACAGATACGCAGTATTTT.

The chain carries TRBV7-8 and TRBJ2-5; 7 bases map to TRBD1. Near its end, the DNA agrees better with TRBJ2-7, so the J call may be wrong. This CDR3 spans 13 amino acids. The germline CDR1 and CDR2 sequences are SGHVS and FQNEAQ. CDR3 loop: CASSFYRGHEQYF. The CDR3 DNA reads TGTGCCAGCAGCTTTTACAGGGGCCACGAGCAGTACTTC.

The genes are TRBV7-9 and TRBJ1-2; D call uncertain. The CDR3 runs 14 residues. Germline-derived CDR1 and CDR2 are SEHNR and FQNEAQ (reference sequence). Deletions cut 3 bases from V and 7 bases from J, with 15 bases between. The CDR3 bases are TGTGCCAGCAGCTTGGGAGGACGTCGGGGTGGCTACACCTTC. Its translation is CASSLGGRRGGYTF.

The CDR3 sequence: CASSFPGLAGGRAKNIQYF. Written as DNA, the CDR3 is TGTGCCAGCAGCTTCCCGGGACTAGCGGGGGGCCGAGCCAAAAACATTCAGTACTTC. This chain connects TRBV7-3 to TRBJ2-4; TRBD2 matches 15 bases. The CDR3 sequence is 19 residues long. CDR1 is SGHTA, CDR2 FQGTGA, per germline. J lost 0 bases, V lost 3 bases, and 6 bases had no gene match.

This clone was seen a few times. The gene calls are TRBV4-3 and TRBJ2-5, with 13 bases that match TRBD2. Germline CDR1 LGHNA, CDR2 YSLEER. Germline trimming cut 8 bases from V and 5 bases from J; bases unmatched to any gene: 11. The CDR3 spans 16 residues. For the CDR3, the DNA is TGCGCCAGCTCCCCCACTAGCGGGGGGGCGTGGGAGACCCAGTACTTC. This sequence encodes CASSPTSGGAWETQYF.

This clone was seen a few times. The CDR3 is CAWSPSSLYGYTF. DNA for the CDR3: TGTGCCTGGAGTCCTTCGAGCCTATATGGCTACACCTTC. The chain has TRBV30 and TRBJ1-2; D is undetermined. V was pared by 2 bases and J by 5 bases, with 12 bases between. This CDR3 contains 13 residues. In germline, CDR1 is GTSNPN, CDR2 SVGIG (reference sequence).

The chain links TRBV28 to TRBJ2-7, with D perhaps matching TRBD1 (6 bases). This CDR3 has 17 residues. Trimming removed 0 bases from V and 5 bases from J, with 20 bases in between. From germline, CDR1 is MDHEN and CDR2 SYDVKM. This CDR3 reads CASSLWVSDRTPHEQYF. The DNA for the CDR3 is TGTGCCAGCAGTTTATGGGTCTCCGACAGGACCCCCCACGAGCAGTACTTC.

In this sample, this clone turned up a few times. The CDR3 spells CASSPGLAGGRNEQFF. The CDR3 bases are TGTGCCAGCAGCCCTGGACTAGCGGGGGGCCGCAATGAGCAGTTCTTC. This sequence joins TRBV14 and TRBJ2-1; 14 nucleotides match TRBD2. The V segment lost 4 bases and the J segment 6 bases; nucleotides outside the gene matches: 5. The CDR3 has 16 amino acids. From germline, CDR1 is SGHDN and CDR2 FVKESK.

Ten or more counts support this clone. The chain carries TRBV7-9 and TRBJ1-4, with D hard to call. The V and J ends lost 5 bases and 0 bases respectively, with 13 bases between them. Germline lookup yields CDR1 SEHNR and CDR2 FQNEAQ (reference sequence). The length of the CDR3 is 16 residues. CDR3 region: CASSPSLGTTNEKLFF. Written as DNA, the CDR3 is TGTGCCAGCAGCCCCTCGCTCGGGACAACTAATGAAAAACTGTTTTTT.

This clone was detected a few times. The chain combines TRBV4-3 with TRBJ1-2, with 7 bases identical to TRBD1. V lost 2 bases and J lost 8; bases outside the gene matches: 11. Germline V gene sequence: CDR1 LGHNA, CDR2 YSLEER. The CDR3 is 15 amino acids. CDR3 in DNA: TGCGCCAGCAGCCAATGGGGACAGCGGGCGGGAGGCTACACCTTC. Translated: CASSQWGQRAGGYTF.

This chain uses TRBV4-1 with TRBJ2-1; 12 bases are a match to TRBD1. The CDR3 has 17 amino acids. The germline V gene encodes CDR1 MGHRA and CDR2 YSYEKL. J was trimmed by 8 bases and V by 2 bases; bases with no gene match: 10. CDR3 bases: TGCGCCAGCAGCCAATGGGGAGGGGGGACAGGGGGCGATGAGCAGTTCTTC. It specifies CASSQWGGGTGGDEQFF.

The rearrangement uses TRBV7-8 and TRBJ2-7; 8 bases fit TRBD1. Germline CDR1 SGHVS, CDR2 FQNEAQ. The CDR3 is made up of 16 amino acids. Trimming cost V 0 bases and J 3 bases; bases outside gene matches: 7. DNA of the CDR3: TGTGCCAGCAGCTTAGCCCTAGGACAGGGAGGCTACGAGCAGTACTTC. It translates to CASSLALGQGGYEQYF.

This clone has a handful of counts. The gene calls are TRBV27 and TRBJ1-5; 8 bases line up with TRBD1. V dropped 4 bases and J dropped 0; count of bases not matched to a gene: 2. CDR3 length equals 15 residues. From germline, CDR1 is MNHEY and CDR2 SMNVEV (reference sequence). CDR3 residues: CASSSGQVSNQPQHF. The CDR3, as DNA: TGTGCCAGCAGTTCGGGACAGGTTAGCAATCAGCCCCAGCATTTT.

This clone was detected only a few times. The chain carries TRBV29-1 and TRBJ2-5, with D hard to call. The CDR3 consists of 12 residues. The V gene lost 4 bases and the J gene lost 2 bases, with 8 bases spanning the gap. Germline CDR1 is SQVTM and CDR2 is ANQGSEA. For the CDR3, the DNA is TGCAGCGTTGGGTATCTACAAGAGACCCAGTACTTC. Translated, it gives CSVGYLQETQYF. The variable domain in full, completed from reference TRBV29-1 and TRBJ2-5, reads SAVISQKPSRDICQRGTSLTIQCQVDSQVTMMFWYRQQPGQSLTLIATANQGSEATYESGFVIDKFPISRPNLTFSTLTVSNMSPEDSSIYLCSVGYLQETQYFGPGTRLLVL.

This clone was found a few times. The chain couples TRBV7-9 to TRBJ1-4; perhaps TRBD1 as D (6 bases). Germline lookup yields CDR1 SEHNR and CDR2 FQNEAQ (reference sequence). Trimming took off 6 bases at V and 4 bases at J, with 12 bases between the two ends. The CDR3 has 14 amino acids. CDR3 DNA sequence: TGTGCCAGCAGTCGCGGACAGAATAATGAAAAACTGTTTTTT. Translation gives CASSRGQNNEKLFF.

The chain links TRBV11-1 to TRBJ2-5; TRBD1 aligns across 7 bases. The tail of the sequence fits TRBJ2-7 better, so the J call may be wrong. The CDR3 totals 15 residues. Germline assignment: CDR1 SGHAT and CDR2 FQDESV (reference sequence). The CDR3 DNA is TGTGCCAGCAGCTTCCCAGCACAGGGGAGCTACGAGCAGTACTTC. Translating it yields CASSFPAQGSYEQYF.

This clone appeared a few times. The CDR3 is CASSVGPANTGELFF. The CDR3 DNA sequence: TGTGCCAGCAGTGTGGGCCCCGCGAACACCGGGGAGCTGTTTTTT. The chain joins TRBV2 to TRBJ2-2; D not resolved. Germline lookup yields CDR1 SNHLY and CDR2 FYNNEI. Trimming took off 4 bases at V and 0 bases at J, with 9 bases between the two ends. The length of the CDR3 is 15 residues.

This clone was recorded at least ten times. The chain is built from TRBV6-5 and TRBJ2-6; D gene uncertain. CDR1 MNHEY and CDR2 SVGAGI come from the germline V gene. The CDR3 length is 13 residues. Trimming pared 7 bases from V and 2 bases from J, leaving 6 bases between. CDR3 sequence (DNA): TGTGCCAGCACTTTTGCTGGGGCCAACGTCCTGACTTTC. Translating it yields CASTFAGANVLTF.